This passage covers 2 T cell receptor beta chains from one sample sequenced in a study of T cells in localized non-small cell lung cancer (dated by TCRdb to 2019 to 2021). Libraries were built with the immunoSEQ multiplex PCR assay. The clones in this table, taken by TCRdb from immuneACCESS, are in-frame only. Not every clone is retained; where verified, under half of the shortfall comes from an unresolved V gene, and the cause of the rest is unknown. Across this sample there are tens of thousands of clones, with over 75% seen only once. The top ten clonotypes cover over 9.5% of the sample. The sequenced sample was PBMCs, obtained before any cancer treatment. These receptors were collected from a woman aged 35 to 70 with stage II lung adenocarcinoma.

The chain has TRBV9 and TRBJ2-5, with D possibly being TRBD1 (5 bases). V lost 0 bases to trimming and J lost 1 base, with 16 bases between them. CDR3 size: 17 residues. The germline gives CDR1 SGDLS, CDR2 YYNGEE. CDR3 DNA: TGTGCCAGCAGCGTAGCCGGCCCCAGGGTATCCCAAGAGACCCAGTACTTC. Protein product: CASSVAGPRVSQETQYF. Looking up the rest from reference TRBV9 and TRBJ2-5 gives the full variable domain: DSGVTQTPKHLITATGQRVTLRCSPRSGDLSVYWYQQSLDQGLQFLIQYYNGEERAKGNILERFSAQQFPDLHSELNLSSLELGDSALYFCASSVAGPRVSQETQYFGPGTRLLVL.

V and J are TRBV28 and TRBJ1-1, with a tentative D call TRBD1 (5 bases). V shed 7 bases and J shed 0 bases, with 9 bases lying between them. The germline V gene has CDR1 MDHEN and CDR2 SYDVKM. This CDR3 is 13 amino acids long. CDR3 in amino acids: CASIGGLNTEAFF. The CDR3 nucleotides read TGTGCCAGCATCGGGGGTCTGAACACTGAAGCTTTCTTT. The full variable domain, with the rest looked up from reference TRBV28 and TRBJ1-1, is DVKVTQSSRYLVKRTGEKVFLECVQDMDHENMFWYRQDPGLGLRLIYFSYDVKMKEKGDIPEGYSVSREKKERFSLILESASTNQTSMYLCASIGGLNTEAFFGQGTRLTVV.